What follows is one T cell receptor (beta chain) and its context. The target antigen is unknown. This specimen comes from a study of shared clonotypes between healthy human individuals. Overall study context: Per donor, CD8 memory used one plate, CD8 naive used two, CD4 memory used three and CD4 naive used three. Study-level findings and limits: The study found 4.5% to 5% of naive CD4 clonotypes shared across four donors. Limitation of the genetic and exposure-history diversity represented came from the few donors.

Per the original methods: ImmunoSEQ yielded junction-only sequences lacking quality scores, so filtering differed. This table comes from immunoSEQ multiplex PCR, and its TCRdb copy is limited to in-frame clones, with some not included. V and J calls and clone size are copied from that table; D and trimming were computed from the DNA. The table shows approximately 1.9 million clones, with 80% to 95% occurring only once. As defined, naive CD8 cells were CD45RO-negative and positively selected for CCR7, with terminally differentiated effector memory CD45RA+ cells excluded. The V gene end was trimmed by 6 bases and the J gene end by 6 bases; junction bases not matched to a gene: 4. The germline CDR1 and CDR2 sequences are ENHRY and SYGVKD. There are 14 residues in the CDR3.

The rearrangement links TRBV10-3 to TRBJ2-2; 10 positions agree with TRBD2. The specimen was naive CD8+ T cells from PBMCs. The source of this sequence is a man aged 18 to 30 in good health. Some clones in this sample may be carry-over from other donors' samples. The CDR3 here is CAISLAGAAGELFF. The DNA of the CDR3 is TGTGCCATCAGCCTAGCGGGAGCGGCCGGGGAGCTGTTTTTT.